This T cell receptor beta chain is drawn from a study of T cells in Graves' hyperthyroidism and ophthalmopathy. Study-wide results and caveats: Ophthalmopathy prediction by the model preceded onset by a median about 6.8 months. Blood shared most expanded thyroid clonotypes above 0.001.

The cohort's ophthalmopathy patients, a group with duration under 3 months, had a Clinical Activity Score of at least 3 and a NOSPECS grade of at least 4. On the basis of clinical symptoms, serum thyroxine and TRAb, thyroid ultrasound and orbital computed tomography, diagnoses were made. This clonotype appeared many times. The antigen is not known. Amplification of TCR beta CDR3 regions used RNA as the template. TCR CDR3 underwent first-round RT-PCR with the HTBI primer set. Each CDR3 protein is one row after TCRdb ran MiXCR on the multiplex PCR reads. The sample holds almost 350,000 distinct CDR3 sequences, 15% to 20% seen once. This clonotype was sampled from a woman between 35 and 50 years old with Graves' ophthalmopathy. The sequencing input was blood.

The CDR3 nucleotides read TGTGCCAGCAGTGAGAGGGGGTTGAACACTGAAGCTTTCTTT. It is translated as CASSERGLNTEAFF. V gene TRBV28 combines with J gene TRBJ1-1; possibly TRBD1 for D (6 bases). Germline V gene data show CDR1 as MDHEN and CDR2 as SYDVKM. The V end lost 5 bases, the J end lost 0 bases, and 10 bases lay between the germline ends. The CDR3 loop spans 14 amino acids. Full variable domain (outside the CDR3, taken from reference TRBV28 and TRBJ1-1): DVKVTQSSRYLVKRTGEKVFLECVQDMDHENMFWYRQDPGLGLRLIYFSYDVKMKEKGDIPEGYSVSREKKERFSLILESASTNQTSMYLCASSERGLNTEAFFGQGTRLTVV.